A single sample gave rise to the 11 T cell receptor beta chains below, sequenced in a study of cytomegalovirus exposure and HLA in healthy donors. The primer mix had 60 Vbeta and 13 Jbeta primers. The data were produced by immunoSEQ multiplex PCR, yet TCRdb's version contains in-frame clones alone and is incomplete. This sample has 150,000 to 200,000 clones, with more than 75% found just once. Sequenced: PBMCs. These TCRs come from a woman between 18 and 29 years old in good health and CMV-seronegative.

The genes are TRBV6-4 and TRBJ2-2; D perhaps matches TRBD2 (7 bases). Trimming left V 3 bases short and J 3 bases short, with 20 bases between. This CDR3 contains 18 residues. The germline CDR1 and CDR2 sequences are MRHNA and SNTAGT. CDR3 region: CASSEGASGNLDTGELFF. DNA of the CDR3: TGTGCCAGCAGTGAGGGGGCTAGCGGTAACTTGGACACCGGGGAGCTGTTTTTT.

In nucleotides, the CDR3 is TGTGCCAGCAGCCAAGGGGAGGGCAACTATGGCTACACCTTC. This gives the protein CASSQGEGNYGYTF. The genes are TRBV14 and TRBJ1-2; no firm D call. With 1 base removed from V and 2 bases from J, the gap between germline ends came to 8 bases. Looked up from germline, CDR1 is SGHDN and CDR2 is FVKESK. This CDR3 region has 14 residues.

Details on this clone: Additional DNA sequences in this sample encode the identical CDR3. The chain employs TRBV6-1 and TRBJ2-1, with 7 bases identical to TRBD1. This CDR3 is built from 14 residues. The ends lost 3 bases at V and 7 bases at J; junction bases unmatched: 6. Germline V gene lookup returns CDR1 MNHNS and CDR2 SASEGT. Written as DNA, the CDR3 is TGTGCCAGCAGTGACAGGGGGAGTAGGAATGAGCAGTTCTTC. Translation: CASSDRGSRNEQFF.

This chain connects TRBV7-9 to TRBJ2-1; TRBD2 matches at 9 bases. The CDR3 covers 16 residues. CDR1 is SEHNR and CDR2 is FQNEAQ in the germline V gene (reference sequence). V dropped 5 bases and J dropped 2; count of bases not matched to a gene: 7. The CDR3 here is CASSLSGGRTYNEQFF. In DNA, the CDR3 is TGTGCCAGCAGCCTAAGCGGGGGGAGAACCTACAATGAGCAGTTCTTC.

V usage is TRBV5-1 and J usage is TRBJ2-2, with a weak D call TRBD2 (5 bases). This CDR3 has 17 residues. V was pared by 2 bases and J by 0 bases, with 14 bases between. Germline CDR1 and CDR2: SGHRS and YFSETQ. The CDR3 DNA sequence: TGCGCCAGCAGCTTAAGGGTGAGCGGCACGAACACCGGGGAGCTGTTTTTT. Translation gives CASSLRVSGTNTGELFF.

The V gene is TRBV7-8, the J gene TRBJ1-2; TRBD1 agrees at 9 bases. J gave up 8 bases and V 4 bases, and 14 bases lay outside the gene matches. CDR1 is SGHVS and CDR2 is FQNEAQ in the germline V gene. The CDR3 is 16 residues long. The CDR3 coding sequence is TGTGCCAGCAGCTCCCCAGACGGACAGGGGATCAGAGGCTACACCTTC. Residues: CASSSPDGQGIRGYTF. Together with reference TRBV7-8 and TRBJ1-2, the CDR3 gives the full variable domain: GAGVSQSPRYKVAKRGQDVALRCDPISGHVSLFWYQQALGQGPEFLTYFQNEAQLDKSGLPSDRFFAERPEGSVSTLKIQRTQQEDSAVYLCASSSPDGQGIRGYTFGSGTRLTVV.

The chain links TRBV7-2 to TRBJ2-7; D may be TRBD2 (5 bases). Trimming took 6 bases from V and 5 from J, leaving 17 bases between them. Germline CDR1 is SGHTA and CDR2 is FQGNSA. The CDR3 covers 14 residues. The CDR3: CASSLDSTLNEQYF. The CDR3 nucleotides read TGTGCCAGCAGTCTGGACTCAACCCTAAACGAGCAGTACTTC.

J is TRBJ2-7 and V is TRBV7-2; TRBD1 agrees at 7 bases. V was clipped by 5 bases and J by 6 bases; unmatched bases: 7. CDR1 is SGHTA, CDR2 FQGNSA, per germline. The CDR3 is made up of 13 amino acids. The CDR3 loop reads CASSPGQPSEQYF. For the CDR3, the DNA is TGTGCCAGCAGCCCGGGACAGCCATCCGAGCAGTACTTC.

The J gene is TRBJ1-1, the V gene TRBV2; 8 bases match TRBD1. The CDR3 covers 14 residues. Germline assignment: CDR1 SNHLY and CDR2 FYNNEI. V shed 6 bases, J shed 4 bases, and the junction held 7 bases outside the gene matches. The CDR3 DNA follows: TGTGCCAGCAGGGCAGGGGGCGCTCCCACTGAAGCTTTCTTT. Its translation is CASRAGGAPTEAFF.

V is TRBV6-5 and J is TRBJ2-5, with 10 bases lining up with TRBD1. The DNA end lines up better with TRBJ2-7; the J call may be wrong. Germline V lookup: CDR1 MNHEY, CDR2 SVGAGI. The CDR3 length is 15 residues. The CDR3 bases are TGTGCCAGCAGGAGGACAGGGGGGAGCTCCTACGAGCAGTACTTC. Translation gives CASRRTGGSSYEQYF.

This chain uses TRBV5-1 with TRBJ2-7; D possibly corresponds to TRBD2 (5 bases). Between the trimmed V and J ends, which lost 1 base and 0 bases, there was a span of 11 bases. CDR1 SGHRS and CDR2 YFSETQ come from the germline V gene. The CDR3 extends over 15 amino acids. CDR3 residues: CASSLTRGNSYEQYF. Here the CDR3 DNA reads TGCGCCAGCAGCTTGACCCGGGGAAACTCCTACGAGCAGTACTTC.